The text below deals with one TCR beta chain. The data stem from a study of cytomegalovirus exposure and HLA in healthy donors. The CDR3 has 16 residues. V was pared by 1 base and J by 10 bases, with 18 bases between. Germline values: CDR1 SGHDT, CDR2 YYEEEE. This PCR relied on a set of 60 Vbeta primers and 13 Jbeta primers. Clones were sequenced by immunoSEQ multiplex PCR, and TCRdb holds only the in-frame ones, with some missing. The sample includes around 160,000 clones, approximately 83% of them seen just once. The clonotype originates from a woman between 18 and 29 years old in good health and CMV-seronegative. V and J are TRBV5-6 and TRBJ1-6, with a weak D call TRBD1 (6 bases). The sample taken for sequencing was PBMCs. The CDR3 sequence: CASSLPSTGIGSPLHF. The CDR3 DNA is TGTGCCAGCAGCTTGCCCTCCACAGGGATCGGCTCACCCCTCCACTTT.